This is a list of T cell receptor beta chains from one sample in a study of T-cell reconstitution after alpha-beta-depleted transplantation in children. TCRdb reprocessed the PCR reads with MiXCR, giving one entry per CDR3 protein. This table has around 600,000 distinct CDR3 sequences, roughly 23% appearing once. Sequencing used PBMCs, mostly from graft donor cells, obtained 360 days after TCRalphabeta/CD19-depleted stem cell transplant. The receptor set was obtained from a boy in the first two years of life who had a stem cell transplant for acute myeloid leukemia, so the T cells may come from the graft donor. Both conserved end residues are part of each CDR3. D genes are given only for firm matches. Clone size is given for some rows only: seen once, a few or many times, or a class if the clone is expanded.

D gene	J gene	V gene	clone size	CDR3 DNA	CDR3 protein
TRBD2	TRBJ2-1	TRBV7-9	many	TGTGCCAGCAGCTTAGCGACAACTAGCGGGGCACTGGAGCAGTTCTTC	CASSLATTSGALEQFF
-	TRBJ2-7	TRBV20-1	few	TGCAGTGCTAGAGGGTCCCGCCCCCCATACGAGCAGTACTTC	CSARGSRPPYEQYF
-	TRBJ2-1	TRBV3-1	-	TGTGCCAGCAGCCTTTCCCCCTACCGGAGCTCCTACAATGAGCAGTTCTTC	CASSLSPYRSSYNEQFF
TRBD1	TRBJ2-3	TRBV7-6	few	TGTGCCAGCAGCTTAAGGGACAGCTCAGATACGCAGTATTTT	CASSLRDSSDTQYF
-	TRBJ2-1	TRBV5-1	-	TGCGCCAGCAGCTTGGCCGACAGAATCGGTGAGCAGTTCTTC	CASSLADRIGEQFF
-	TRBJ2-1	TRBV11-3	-	TGTGCCAGCAGCTTCGCATTGGGGGGGCTTGAGGTCGATGAGCAGTTCTTC	CASSFALGGLEVDEQFF
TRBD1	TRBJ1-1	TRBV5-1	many	TGCGCCAGCAGCTTGGGCAGGGGGCCTTCTCTCAACACTGAAGCTTTCTTT	CASSLGRGPSLNTEAFF
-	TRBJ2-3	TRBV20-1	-	TGCAGTGCTAGAGACCCCTGGGGGTCAGATACGCAGTATTTT	CSARDPWGSDTQYF
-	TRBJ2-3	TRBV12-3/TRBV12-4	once	TGTGCCAGCAGCCCCATGGGGGGAAATACGCAGTATTTT	CASSPMGGNTQYF
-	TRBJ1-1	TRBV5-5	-	TGTGCCAGCAGCGGGTGGACGGGGAACACTGAAGCTTTCTTT	CASSGWTGNTEAFF
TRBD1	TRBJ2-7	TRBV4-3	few	TGCGCCAGCAGCCAGTGGGGACAGGGATCGGATGAGCAGTACTTC	CASSQWGQGSDEQYF
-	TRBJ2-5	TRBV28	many	TGTGCCAGCAGTTCCCTGGGACTCTTCCAAGAGACCCAGTACTTC	CASSSLGLFQETQYF
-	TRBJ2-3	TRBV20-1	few	TGCAGTGCTGCCCGCGTGACAGGTTACACAGATACGCAGTATTTT	CSAARVTGYTDTQYF
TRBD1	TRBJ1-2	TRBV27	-	TGTGCCAGCAGTCCTTACCCGGGACAGAACTATGGCTACACCTTC	CASSPYPGQNYGYTF
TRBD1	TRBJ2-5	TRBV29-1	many	TGCAGCGTTGAAAGCTACGGACAGGGAGAGACCCAGTACTTC	CSVESYGQGETQYF
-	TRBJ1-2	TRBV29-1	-	TGCAGCGTTGAACCAGGATACTATGGCTACACCTTC	CSVEPGYYGYTF
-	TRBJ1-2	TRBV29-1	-	TGCAGCGTTGAGTCAGGATATGGCTACACCTTC	CSVESGYGYTF
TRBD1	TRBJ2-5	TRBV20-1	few	TGCAGTGCAGTGGGACAGGGCCAAGAGACCCAGTACTTC	CSAVGQGQETQYF